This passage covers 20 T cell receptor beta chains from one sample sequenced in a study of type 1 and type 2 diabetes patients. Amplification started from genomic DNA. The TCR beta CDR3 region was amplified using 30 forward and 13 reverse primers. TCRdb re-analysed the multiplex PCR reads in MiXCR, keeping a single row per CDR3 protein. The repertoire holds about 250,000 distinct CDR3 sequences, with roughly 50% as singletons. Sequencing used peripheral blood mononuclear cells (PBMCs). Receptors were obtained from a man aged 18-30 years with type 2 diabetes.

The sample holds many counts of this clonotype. CDR3 sequence reads: CASSLGESPLHF. The CDR3 DNA sequence: TGTGCCAGCAGCTTAGGGGAATCACCCCTCCACTTT. V and J are TRBV7-2 and TRBJ1-6; no definite D call. Germline V gene lookup returns CDR1 SGHTA and CDR2 FQGNSA. Trimming left V 1 base short and J 10 bases short, with 5 bases between. This CDR3 spans 12 amino acids.

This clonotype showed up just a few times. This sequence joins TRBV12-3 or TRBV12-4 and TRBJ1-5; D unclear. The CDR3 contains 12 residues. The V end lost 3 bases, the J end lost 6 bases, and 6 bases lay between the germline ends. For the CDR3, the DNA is TGTGCCAGCAGTTTGTCGGGTCAGCCCCAGCATTTT. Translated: CASSLSGQPQHF.

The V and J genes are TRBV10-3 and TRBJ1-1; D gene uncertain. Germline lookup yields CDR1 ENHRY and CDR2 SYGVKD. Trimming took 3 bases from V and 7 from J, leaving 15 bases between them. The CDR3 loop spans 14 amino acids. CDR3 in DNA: TGTGCCATCAGTGATGCTCGGGGAACCTTTGAAGCTTTCTTT. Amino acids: CAISDARGTFEAFF.

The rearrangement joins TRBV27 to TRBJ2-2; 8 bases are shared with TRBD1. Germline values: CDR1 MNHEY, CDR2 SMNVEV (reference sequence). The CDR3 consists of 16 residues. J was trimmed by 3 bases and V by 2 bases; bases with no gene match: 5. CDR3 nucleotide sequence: TGTGCCAGCAGTTTACAGGGGGCACAATACACCGGGGAGCTGTTTTTT. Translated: CASSLQGAQYTGELFF.

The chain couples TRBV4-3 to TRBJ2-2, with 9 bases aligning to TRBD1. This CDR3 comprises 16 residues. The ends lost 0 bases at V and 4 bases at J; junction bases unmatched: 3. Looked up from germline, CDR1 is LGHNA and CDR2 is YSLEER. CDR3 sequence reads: CASSQDRDRVTGELFF. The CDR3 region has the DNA TGCGCCAGCAGCCAAGATCGGGACAGGGTCACCGGGGAGCTGTTTTTT.

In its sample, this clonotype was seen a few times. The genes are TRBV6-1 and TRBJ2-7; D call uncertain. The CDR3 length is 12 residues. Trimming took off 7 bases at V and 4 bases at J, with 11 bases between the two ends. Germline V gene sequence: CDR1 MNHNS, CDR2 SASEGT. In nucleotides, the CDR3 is TGTGCCAGCATCACTCAGCTTTACGAGCAGTACTTC. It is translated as CASITQLYEQYF.

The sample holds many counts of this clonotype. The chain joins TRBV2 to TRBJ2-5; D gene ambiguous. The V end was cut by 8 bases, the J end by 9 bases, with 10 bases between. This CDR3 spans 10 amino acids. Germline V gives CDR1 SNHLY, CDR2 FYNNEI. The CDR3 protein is CASRLGPQYF. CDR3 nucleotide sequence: TGTGCCAGCCGATTAGGTCCCCAGTACTTC.

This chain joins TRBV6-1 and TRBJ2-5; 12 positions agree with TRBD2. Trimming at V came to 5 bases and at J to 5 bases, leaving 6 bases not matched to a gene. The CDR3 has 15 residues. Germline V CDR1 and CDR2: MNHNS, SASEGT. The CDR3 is CASSNTGTSGETQYF. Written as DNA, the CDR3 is TGTGCCAGCAGTAACACCGGGACTAGCGGGGAGACCCAGTACTTC.

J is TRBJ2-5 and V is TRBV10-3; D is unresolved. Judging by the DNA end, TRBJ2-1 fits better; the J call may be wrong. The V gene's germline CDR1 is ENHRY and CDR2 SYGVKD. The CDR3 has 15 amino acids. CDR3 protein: CAIREENLRHNEQFF. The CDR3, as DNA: TGTGCCATCAGAGAGGAGAATCTACGGCACAATGAGCAGTTCTTC.

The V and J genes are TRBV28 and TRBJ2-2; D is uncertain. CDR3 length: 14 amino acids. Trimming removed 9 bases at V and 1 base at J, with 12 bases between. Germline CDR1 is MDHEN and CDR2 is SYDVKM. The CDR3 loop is CASALVLNTGELFF. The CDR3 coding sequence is TGTGCCAGTGCCCTTGTTCTGAACACCGGGGAGCTGTTTTTT.

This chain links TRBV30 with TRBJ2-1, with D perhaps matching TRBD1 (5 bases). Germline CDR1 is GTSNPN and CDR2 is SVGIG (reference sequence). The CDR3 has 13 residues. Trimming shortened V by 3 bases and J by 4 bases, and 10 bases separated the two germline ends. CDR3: CAWRPRGYNEQFF. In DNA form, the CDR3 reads TGTGCCTGGAGGCCTAGGGGTTACAATGAGCAGTTCTTC.

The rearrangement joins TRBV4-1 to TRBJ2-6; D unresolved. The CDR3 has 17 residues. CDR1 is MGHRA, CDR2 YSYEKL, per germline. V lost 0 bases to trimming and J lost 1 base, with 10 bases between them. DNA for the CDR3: TGCGCCAGCAGCCAAGAATGGTACGGGTCTGGGGCCAACGTCCTGACTTTC. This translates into CASSQEWYGSGANVLTF.

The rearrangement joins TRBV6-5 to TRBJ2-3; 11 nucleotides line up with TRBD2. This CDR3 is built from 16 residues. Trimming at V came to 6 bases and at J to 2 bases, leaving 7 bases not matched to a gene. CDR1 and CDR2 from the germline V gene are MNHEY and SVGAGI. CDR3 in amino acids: CASRHLAGGYTDTQYF. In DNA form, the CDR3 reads TGTGCCAGCAGGCATCTAGCGGGAGGTTACACAGATACGCAGTATTTT.

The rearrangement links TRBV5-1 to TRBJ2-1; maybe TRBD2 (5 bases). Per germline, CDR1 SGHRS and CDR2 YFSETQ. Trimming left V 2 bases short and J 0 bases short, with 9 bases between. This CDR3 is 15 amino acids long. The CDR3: CASSLAESSYNEQFF. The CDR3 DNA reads TGCGCCAGCAGCTTAGCGGAGAGCTCCTACAATGAGCAGTTCTTC.

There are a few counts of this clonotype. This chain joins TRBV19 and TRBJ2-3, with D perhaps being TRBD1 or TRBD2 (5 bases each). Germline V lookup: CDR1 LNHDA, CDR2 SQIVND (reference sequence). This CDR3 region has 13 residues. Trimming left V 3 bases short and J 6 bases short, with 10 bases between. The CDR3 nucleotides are TGTGCCAGTAGTATGGAATGGGGGGATACGCAGTATTTT. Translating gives CASSMEWGDTQYF. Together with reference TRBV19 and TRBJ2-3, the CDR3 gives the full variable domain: DGGITQSPKYLFRKEGQNVTLSCEQNLNHDAMYWYRQDPGQGLRLIYYSQIVNDFQKGDIAEGYSVSREKKESFPLTVTSAQKNPTAFYLCASSMEWGDTQYFGPGTRLTVL.

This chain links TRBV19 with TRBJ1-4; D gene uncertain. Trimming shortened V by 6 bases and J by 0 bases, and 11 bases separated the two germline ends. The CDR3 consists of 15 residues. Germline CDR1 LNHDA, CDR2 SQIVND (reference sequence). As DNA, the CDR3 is TGTGCCAGTAGCCAAGACACCGCAACTAATGAAAAACTGTTTTTT. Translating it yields CASSQDTATNEKLFF.

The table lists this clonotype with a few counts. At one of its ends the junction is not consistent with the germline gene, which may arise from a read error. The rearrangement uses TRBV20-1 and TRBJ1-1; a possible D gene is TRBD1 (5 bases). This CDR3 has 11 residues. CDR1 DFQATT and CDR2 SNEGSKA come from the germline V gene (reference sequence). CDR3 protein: CSVRRGPDAFF. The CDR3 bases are TGCAGTGTCAGACGGGGACCTGACGCTTTCTTT.

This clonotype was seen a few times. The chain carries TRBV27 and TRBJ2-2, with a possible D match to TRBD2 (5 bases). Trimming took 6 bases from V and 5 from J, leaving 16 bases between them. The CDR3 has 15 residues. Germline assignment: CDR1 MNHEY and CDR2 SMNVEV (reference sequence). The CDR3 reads CASRPQEGRTGELFF. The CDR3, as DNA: TGTGCCAGCAGGCCCCAAGAGGGCAGAACCGGGGAGCTGTTTTTT.

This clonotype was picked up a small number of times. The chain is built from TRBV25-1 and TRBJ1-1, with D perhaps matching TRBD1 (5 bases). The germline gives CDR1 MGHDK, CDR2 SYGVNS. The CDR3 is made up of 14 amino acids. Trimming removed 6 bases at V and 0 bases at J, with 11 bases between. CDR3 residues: CASSFPGMNTEAFF. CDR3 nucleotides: TGTGCCAGCAGCTTTCCAGGGATGAACACTGAAGCTTTCTTT.

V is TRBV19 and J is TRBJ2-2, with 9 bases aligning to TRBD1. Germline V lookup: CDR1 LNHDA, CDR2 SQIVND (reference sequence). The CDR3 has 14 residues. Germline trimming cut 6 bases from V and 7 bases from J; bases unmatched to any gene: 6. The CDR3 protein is CASRKTGGIGELFF. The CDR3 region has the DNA TGTGCCAGTAGGAAGACAGGGGGGATCGGGGAGCTGTTTTTT.